The entry below describes one T cell receptor (beta chain). Its specificity is not known. This specimen belongs to a study of shared clonotypes between healthy human individuals. Overall study: Donor composition was two women and three men, aged 18 to 49. Study-level findings and limits: Generally, naive subsets came out with larger estimated richness than memory subsets.

Sequencing was performed with immunoSEQ multiplex PCR; in TCRdb, only in-frame clones are kept and a portion is missing. This table holds over 1.5 million clones, 95% to 99% found once. Material: naive CD4+ T cells sorted from blood. This sample's subset: CD45RA+ positively selected. The receptor comes from a young man in good health.

The CDR3 DNA reads TGTGCCAGCCGTTCCGCCGGGACAGTCTCCTACAATGAGCAGTTCTTC. It is translated as CASRSAGTVSYNEQFF. This chain links TRBV2 with TRBJ2-1; 7 bases map to TRBD1. V lost 8 bases and J lost 0; bases outside the gene matches: 10. Germline loops: CDR1 SNHLY, CDR2 FYNNEI. The CDR3 extends over 16 amino acids.